Described below is a single T cell receptor beta chain sequence and its context. The sample is drawn from a study of shared clonotypes between healthy human individuals. Here immunoSEQ multiplex PCR was the method, and the copy in TCRdb shows in-frame clones only, minus some. The sample lists approximately 1.5 million clones, 98% seen once, with approximately 0.4% in the top ten. The CDR3 has 11 residues. Trimming cost V 5 bases and J 8 bases, with 10 bases left between them. Germline V lookup: CDR1 DFQATT, CDR2 SNEGSKA (reference sequence). The sequence was collected from a man under 40 in good health. The chain employs TRBV20-1 and TRBJ1-5; no clear D gene. The sample comprised naive CD4+ T cells sorted from blood. Subset given: CD45RA+ positively selected. CDR3 amino acids: CSASAIKPQHF. The DNA of the CDR3 is TGCAGTGCTTCAGCTATCAAGCCCCAGCATTTT.